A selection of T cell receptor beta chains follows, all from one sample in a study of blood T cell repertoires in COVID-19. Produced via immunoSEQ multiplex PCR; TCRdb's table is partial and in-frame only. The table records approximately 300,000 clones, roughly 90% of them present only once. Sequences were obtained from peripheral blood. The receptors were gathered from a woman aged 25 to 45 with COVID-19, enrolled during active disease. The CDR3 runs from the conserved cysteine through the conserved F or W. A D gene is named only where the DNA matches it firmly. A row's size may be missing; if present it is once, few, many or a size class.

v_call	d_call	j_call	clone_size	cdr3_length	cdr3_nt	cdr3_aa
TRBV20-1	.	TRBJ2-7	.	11	TGCAGTGCTGGCGTAACTAGCAAGGAGTACTTC	CSAGVTSKEYF
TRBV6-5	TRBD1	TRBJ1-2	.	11	TGTGCCATCCGGGACAGGGGGGACTACACCTTC	CAIRDRGDYTF
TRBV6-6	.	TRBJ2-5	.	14	TGTGCCAGCATTCCACGGGGTAATATGGAGACCCAGTACTTC	CASIPRGNMETQYF
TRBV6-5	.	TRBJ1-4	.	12	TGTGCCAGCACCCAGGGGAGAGGGAAACTGTTTTTT	CASTQGRGKLFF
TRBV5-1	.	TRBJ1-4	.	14	TGCGCCAGCAGCTTGGGACAGAGTAATGAAAAACTGTTTTTT	CASSLGQSNEKLFF
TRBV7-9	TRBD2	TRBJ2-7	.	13	TGTGCCACAACGCCGGGACTAGTCTACGAGCAGTACTTC	CATTPGLVYEQYF
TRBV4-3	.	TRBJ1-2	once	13	TGCGCCAGCAGCCAAGATGTGCAGGATGGCTACACCTTC	CASSQDVQDGYTF
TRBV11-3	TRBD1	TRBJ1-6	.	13	TGTGCCAGCAGCTACGACAGGGATTCACCCCTCCACTTT	CASSYDRDSPLHF
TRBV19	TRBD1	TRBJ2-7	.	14	TGTGCCAGTAGTGCCGGACAGGTGTCCTACGAGCAGTACTTC	CASSAGQVSYEQYF
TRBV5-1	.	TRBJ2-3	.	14	TGCGCCAGCAGTGAGAGGGCCCTCGCAGATACGCAGTATTTT	CASSERALADTQYF
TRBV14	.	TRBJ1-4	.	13	TGTGCCAGCAAGGCCAGGTGGAATGAAAAACTGTTTTTT	CASKARWNEKLFF
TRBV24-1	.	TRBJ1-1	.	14	TGTGCCACCAGTGATCGGGAGGGGGGCACTGAAGCTTTCTTT	CATSDREGGTEAFF
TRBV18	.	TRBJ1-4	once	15	TGTGCCAGCTCACCACCGGGCAGGGTGGAAGAAAAACTGTTTTTT	CASSPPGRVEEKLFF
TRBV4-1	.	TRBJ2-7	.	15	TGCGCCAGCAGCCAATTAGCAATACCCTCCGGCGAGCAGTACTTC	CASSQLAIPSGEQYF
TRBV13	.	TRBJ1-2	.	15	TGTGCCAGCAGACTCGCCAGGGCGGTCCTCTATGGCTACACCTTC	CASRLARAVLYGYTF
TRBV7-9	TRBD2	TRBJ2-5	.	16	TGTGCCAGCAGCCCCGCGGGTAGCGGGGCCCAAGAGACCCAGTACTTC	CASSPAGSGAQETQYF
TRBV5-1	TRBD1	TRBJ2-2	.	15	TGCGCCAGCAGCTTGGCACAGGGGGGCACCGGGGAGCTGTTTTTT	CASSLAQGGTGELFF
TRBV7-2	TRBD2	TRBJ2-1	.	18	TGTGCCAGCAGCCTCTTCTTCGGGAGGGCCTCAGACTACAATGAGCAGTTCTTC	CASSLFFGRASDYNEQFF
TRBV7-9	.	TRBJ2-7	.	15	TGTGCCAGCAGCTTAGTCGACACAGGAAAATACGAGCAGTACTTC	CASSLVDTGKYEQYF
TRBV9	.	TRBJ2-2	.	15	TGTGCCAGCAGCGTTGGATGGAAGGGGACCGGGGAGCTGTTTTTT	CASSVGWKGTGELFF
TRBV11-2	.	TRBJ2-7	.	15	TGTGCCAGCAGCTGGGCCCCCAAGAAAACCTACGAGCAGTACTTC	CASSWAPKKTYEQYF
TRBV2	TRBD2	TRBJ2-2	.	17	TGTGCCAGCAGTCCTCGATCGGGACTAGCGGACACCGGGGAGCTGTTTTTT	CASSPRSGLADTGELFF
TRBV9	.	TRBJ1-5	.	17	TGTGCCAGCAGCGTCCCCTGGGCCAGACGTACCAATCAGCCCCAGCATTTT	CASSVPWARRTNQPQHF
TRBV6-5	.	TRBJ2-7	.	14	TGTGCCAGCAAAAGGACAGCCCCCGCCGCCGAGCAGTACTTC	CASKRTAPAAEQYF
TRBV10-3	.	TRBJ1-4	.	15	TGTGCCATCAGTGACCAAGGGGCGACTAATGAAAAACTGTTTTTT	CAISDQGATNEKLFF
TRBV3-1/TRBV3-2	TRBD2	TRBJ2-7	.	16	TGTGCCAGCAGCCAAGATAAGGCTAGCGGGCCCTACGAGCAGTACTTC	CASSQDKASGPYEQYF
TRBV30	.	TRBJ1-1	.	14	TGTGCCTGGAGTGTGGGGAGGGTAGGCACTGAAGCTTTCTTT	CAWSVGRVGTEAFF
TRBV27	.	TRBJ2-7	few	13	TGTGCCAGCAGCTTCTCCAGGGAACACGAGCAGTACTTC	CASSFSREHEQYF
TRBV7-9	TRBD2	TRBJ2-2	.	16	TGTGCCAGCAGCCCCCGGACTAGCGGGAGTCCCGGGGAGCTGTTTTTT	CASSPRTSGSPGELFF
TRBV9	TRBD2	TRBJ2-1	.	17	TGTGCCAGCAGCGGCGCCCTGGGAGCGGGGGCCTACAATGAGCAGTTCTTC	CASSGALGAGAYNEQFF
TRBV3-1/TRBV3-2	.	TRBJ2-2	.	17	TGTGCCAGCAGCCAAAAGGCTTTGAGGGGGAGCACCGGGGAGCTGTTTTTT	CASSQKALRGSTGELFF
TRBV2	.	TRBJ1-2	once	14	TGTGCCAGCAGTCGGACACACTCTAGGTATGGCTACACCTTC	CASSRTHSRYGYTF
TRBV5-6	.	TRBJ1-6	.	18	TGTGCCAGCAGCTTGGAGAACCAATTGAGCTCCTATAATTCACCCCTCCACTTT	CASSLENQLSSYNSPLHF
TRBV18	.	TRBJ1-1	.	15	TGTGCCAGCTCACCCGGACTTGGCCCGAACACTGAAGCTTTCTTT	CASSPGLGPNTEAFF
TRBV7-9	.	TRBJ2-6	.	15	TGTGCCAGCAGCTTCCAGGACTCTGGGGCCAACGTCCTGACTTTC	CASSFQDSGANVLTF
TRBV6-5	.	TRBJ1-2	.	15	TGTGCCAGCAGTTCGACGACAGAACCCTCCTATGGCTACACCTTC	CASSSTTEPSYGYTF
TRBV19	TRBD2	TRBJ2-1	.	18	TGTGCCAGTAGTCCCTCCGGACTAGCGGGGGGCTCCTACAATGAGCAGTTCTTC	CASSPSGLAGGSYNEQFF
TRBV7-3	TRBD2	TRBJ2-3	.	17	TGTGCCAGCAGCTTAAATGGCGCTAGCGGGAGAACAGATACGCAGTATTTT	CASSLNGASGRTDTQYF
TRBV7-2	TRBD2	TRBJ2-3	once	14	TGTGCCAGCAGCTCGAGGCTAGCGGACCCTTCGCAGTATTTT	CASSSRLADPSQYF
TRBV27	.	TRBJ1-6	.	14	TGTGCCAGCAGCCCTATTACTAAAAAGTCACCCCTCCACTTT	CASSPITKKSPLHF
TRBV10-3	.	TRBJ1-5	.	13	TGTGCCATCAGTGAGTTACAACCCCAGCCCCAGCATTTT	CAISELQPQPQHF
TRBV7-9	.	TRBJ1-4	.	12	TGTGCCAGCAGCTTAAAGCGGGAAAAACTGTTTTTT	CASSLKREKLFF
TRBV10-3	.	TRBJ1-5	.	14	TGTGCCATCAGTCCACAGGATAGCAATCAGCCCCAGCATTTT	CAISPQDSNQPQHF
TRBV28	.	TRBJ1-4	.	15	TGTGCCAGCAGTTTATGGTCCGAGGGTGTCGGAAAACTGTTTTTT	CASSLWSEGVGKLFF
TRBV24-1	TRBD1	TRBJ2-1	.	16	TGTGCCACCAGTGATCCGCAGGGGGACAAAAGAAATGAGCAGTTCTTC	CATSDPQGDKRNEQFF
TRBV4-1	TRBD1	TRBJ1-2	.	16	TGCGCCAGCAGGCCGGGACAGGGATGGGCTGACTATGGCTACACCTTC	CASRPGQGWADYGYTF
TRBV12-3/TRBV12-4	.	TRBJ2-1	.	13	TGTGCCAGCAGTCGACAAAACAACAATGAGCAGTTCTTC	CASSRQNNNEQFF
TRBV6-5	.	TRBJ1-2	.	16	TGTGCCAGCAGTTACTCGAATCTAGAACCGCTCTATGGCTACACCTTC	CASSYSNLEPLYGYTF
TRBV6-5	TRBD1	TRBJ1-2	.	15	TGTGCCAGCAGTTGGGGACAGACGTCACCTTATGGCTACACCTTC	CASSWGQTSPYGYTF
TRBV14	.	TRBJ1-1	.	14	TGTGCCAGCAGCCAAGATACTTTTAGAACTGAAGCTTTCTTT	CASSQDTFRTEAFF
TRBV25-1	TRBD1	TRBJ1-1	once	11	TGTGCCAGCACGGACAGGGCTGAAGCTTTCTTT	CASTDRAEAFF
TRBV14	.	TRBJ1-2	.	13	TGTGCCAGCAGCCACGACAGTAACTATGGCTACACCTTC	CASSHDSNYGYTF
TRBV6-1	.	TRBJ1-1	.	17	TGTGCCAGCAGTGAACCACCCGGTTTAGGGGGGAACACTGAAGCTTTCTTT	CASSEPPGLGGNTEAFF
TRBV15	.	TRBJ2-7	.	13	TGTGCCACCAGCCGCCAGGGTAACTACGAGCAGTACTTC	CATSRQGNYEQYF
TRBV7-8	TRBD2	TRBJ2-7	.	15	TGTGCCAGCAGCTTAGTTACTAGCGGGAGGACCGAGCAGTACTTC	CASSLVTSGRTEQYF
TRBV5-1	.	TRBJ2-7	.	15	TGCGCCAGCAGCGTGGGGTGGGGGCATCCCTACGAGCAGTACTTC	CASSVGWGHPYEQYF
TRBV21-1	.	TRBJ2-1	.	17	TGTGCCAGCTTTTCTAGCGGGAGGGCCGGTTCCTACAATGAGCAGTTCTTC	CASFSSGRAGSYNEQFF
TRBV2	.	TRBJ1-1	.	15	TGTGCCAGCAGTAAGGGGGAAGGGCCGAACACTGAAGCTTTCTTT	CASSKGEGPNTEAFF
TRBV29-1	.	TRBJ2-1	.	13	TGCAGCGTCTCGGACATCCTATACAATGAGCAGTTCTTC	CSVSDILYNEQFF